This TCR beta chain was recorded in a study of CD8+CD57+ T cells in acquired aplastic anemia. In the study overall: DNA per sorted CD4+ or CD8+ sample ranged roughly 0.17 to 27.4 ug, averaging about 3 ug. CD4+ cell libraries from healthy donors averaged approximately 9.8 million reads.

Study-wide points: Shared by patients and controls, just under 30 CD8+ CDR3s were abundant in patients. Between the patient and control groups, CD8+ Simpson's diversity did not differ significantly.

Template material for TCR beta VDJ and CDR3 profiling consisted of genomic DNA. One entry per CDR3 protein, called by TCRdb with MiXCR from the reads. The sample holds some 180,000 distinct CDR3 sequences, about half seen once. The CDR3 covers 15 residues. Deletions cut 1 base from V and 5 bases from J, with 16 bases between. The germline V gene encodes CDR1 SQVTM and CDR2 ANQGSEA. With regard to this clonotype: Its antigen is not identified.

Sequencing was carried out using sorted CD4+, CD8+, or CD8+CD57+ T cells (not recorded which) from PBMCs. The source is a human donor in good health. The chain has TRBV29-1 and TRBJ2-3, with D possibly being TRBD1 (6 bases). This chain's CDR3 is CSVEGGPVGIDTQYF. The DNA for the CDR3 is TGCAGCGTTGAAGGGGGGCCGGTGGGCATAGATACGCAGTATTTT.